This TCR beta chain was profiled in a study of T cell responses to AZD1222 COVID-19 vaccine. Study-wide results and caveats: Once two AZD1222 doses were given, Spike-specific TCR breadth and depth went up.

In regard to this clone: Its antigen is still unknown.

Using immunoSEQ multiplex PCR, the repertoire was profiled, and TCRdb retains in-frame clones only, with some absent. This sample has approximately 150,000 clones, with roughly 88% found just once. V dropped 1 base and J dropped 4; count of bases not matched to a gene: 11. The CDR3 is made up of 17 amino acids. The V gene's germline CDR1 is SQVTM and CDR2 ANQGSEA. The sequence derives from an adult who received the AZD1222 COVID-19 vaccine. Material: peripheral blood, obtained 28 days after the second AZD1222 dose. V and J are TRBV29-1 and TRBJ2-1; 9 bases fit TRBD1. CDR3 in DNA: TGCAGCGTTGAAGCTCCGGTGGGACAGGGAAAGTACAATGAGCAGTTCTTC. It is translated as CSVEAPVGQGKYNEQFF.